What follows is one TCR beta chain and its context. The DNA is omitted, as the CDR3 cannot be located on it reliably, and the CDR3 follows TCRdb's listing. The CDR3 has 15 amino acids, counting both end residues. CDR1 is KGHDR and CDR2 is SFDVKD in the germline V gene. The entry originates in a study of CD8+CD57+ T cells in acquired aplastic anemia. The authors sequenced patients whose flow cytometry had shown CD8+CD57+ cell expansion. Genomic DNA, serving as template, underwent TCR beta VDJ and CDR3 profiling. TCRdb passed the reads through MiXCR, listing each CDR3 protein once. The table records approximately 250,000 distinct CDR3 sequences, approximately 80% of them present only once.

The sequence was obtained from a human donor with aplastic anemia. Sequences were obtained from sorted CD4+, CD8+, or CD8+CD57+ T cells (not recorded which) from PBMCs. The chain is built from TRBV24-1 and TRBJ2-1; the table's D call of TRBD1 was not tested on the DNA. The CDR3: CASSVARGAYQPQLF.